This TCR beta chain appears in the sequencing data of a study of identifying expanded T cells in peripheral blood. CDR1 and CDR2 from the germline V gene are SGHVT and SQSDAQ. The germline V and J ends were trimmed by 3 bases and 3 bases, with 17 bases remaining between them. The CDR3 has 17 amino acids. Measured with immunoSEQ multiplex PCR; TCRdb has only the in-frame clones, and not every one. The sample has under 70,000 clones; 70% to 90% are singletons. This TCR was recovered from a person aged 18 to 69 in good health. The material sequenced was blood. The chain combines TRBV7-4 with TRBJ2-2; D remains unclear. CDR3 in amino acids: CASSFRFFGPHTGELFF. The CDR3, as DNA: TGTGCCAGCAGCTTCCGTTTTTTTGGTCCCCACACCGGGGAGCTGTTTTTT.